This record looks at one TCR beta chain sequence and its context. In the same sample, other DNA sequences code for this CDR3. Germline CDR1 and CDR2: ENHRY and SYGVKD. The CDR3 sequence is 12 residues long. V gave up 6 bases and J gave up 8 bases; unmatched junction bases: 4. Only in-frame clones appear in the TCRdb table, and some are missing; sequencing was by immunoSEQ multiplex PCR. Of 200,000 to 300,000 clones in the sample, around nine tenths were seen once. This entry is derived from a study of blood T cell repertoires in COVID-19. The TCR comes from a man in his forties who had recovered from COVID-19. The sequencing sample was made of peripheral blood. The J gene is TRBJ2-1, the V gene TRBV10-3; 7 bases align to TRBD1. CDR3 coding DNA: TGTGCCATCAGCCCAGGGGGTGATGAGCAGTTCTTC. Its translation is CAISPGGDEQFF.